This T cell receptor beta chain was sequenced during a study of response to subunit inactivated influenza vaccine. In the case of this clonotype: Its target is not known.

Via MiXCR, TCRdb re-called the RT-PCR reads, giving one row per CDR3 protein. The sample consists of about 800,000 distinct CDR3 sequences, about 20% of them appearing once. This CDR3 is 16 amino acids long. The trim removed 6 bases at V and 7 bases at J, leaving 17 bases unmatched. Study results and limitations: New T cells are recruited in small numbers by each seasonal influenza vaccination, according to the authors' suggestion.

The origin of this receptor is a man in his fifties or sixties who received an inactivated influenza vaccine. This sample comprised PBMCs from blood, obtained 4 to 6 days after vaccination. The rearrangement joins TRBV12-3 or TRBV12-4 to TRBJ1-2, with 7 bases that match TRBD1. Here the CDR3 reads CASRGLRNRGRSGYTF. CDR3 DNA sequence: TGTGCCAGCAGGGGGCTACGGAACAGGGGAAGGAGTGGCTACACCTTC.